The T cell receptor (beta chain) under discussion was sequenced for a study of CD8 T cells in Susac syndrome. The wider study: Active disease was present in about 6 of the sequenced Susac syndrome patients, whereas roughly eight of them were in remission. The Susac syndrome patients were therapy-naive, on corticosteroids, or on intravenous immunoglobulin alone at blood draw.

RNA amounts of roughly 0.5 to 1 ug underwent reverse transcription with random hexamers. The authors amplified TCR beta CDR3 across 54 Vbeta and 13 Jbeta using immunoSEQ multiplex PCR. TCRdb reprocessed the immunoSEQ multiplex PCR reads with MiXCR, giving one entry per CDR3 protein. The data contain around 130,000 distinct CDR3 sequences, roughly 94% of them singletons. In Susac syndrome patients, recently defined diagnostic criteria for definite or probable disease were met. The CDR3 loop spans 14 amino acids. V lost 2 bases, J lost 7 bases, and 14 bases lay in between. Sequenced: CD8+ T cells from PBMCs. The chain joins TRBV12-3 or TRBV12-4 to TRBJ1-1; tentative D call: TRBD1 (5 bases). This TCR was sampled from a human donor with Susac syndrome. In DNA form, the CDR3 reads TGTGCCAGCAGTTTATGGGCAGGGCTGGATGAAGCTTTCTTT. Encoded protein: CASSLWAGLDEAFF.